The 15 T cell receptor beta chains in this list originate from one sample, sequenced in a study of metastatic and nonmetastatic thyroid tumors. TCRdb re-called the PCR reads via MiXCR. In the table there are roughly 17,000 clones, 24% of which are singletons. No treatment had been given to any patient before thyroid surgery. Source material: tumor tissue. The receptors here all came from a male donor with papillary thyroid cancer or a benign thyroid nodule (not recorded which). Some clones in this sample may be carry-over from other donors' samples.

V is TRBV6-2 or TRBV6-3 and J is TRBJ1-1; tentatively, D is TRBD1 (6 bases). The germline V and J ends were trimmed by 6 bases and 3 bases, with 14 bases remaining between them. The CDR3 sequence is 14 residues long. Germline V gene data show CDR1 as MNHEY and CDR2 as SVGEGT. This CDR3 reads CASRYRVGDTEAFF. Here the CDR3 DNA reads TGTGCCAGCAGGTACAGGGTTGGGGACACTGAAGCTTTCTTT.

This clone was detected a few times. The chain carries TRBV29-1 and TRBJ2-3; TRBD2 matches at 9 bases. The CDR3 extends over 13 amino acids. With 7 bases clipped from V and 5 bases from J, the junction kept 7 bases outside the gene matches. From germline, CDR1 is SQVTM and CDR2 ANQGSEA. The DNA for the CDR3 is TGCAGCGCCCCAGCGGGAGGCATAGATACGCAGTATTTT. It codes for CSAPAGGIDTQYF.

CDR3 amino acids: CASSLSGDQPQHF. In nucleotides, the CDR3 is TGCGCCAGCAGCTTGTCGGGAGACCAGCCCCAGCATTTT. The chain is built from TRBV5-1 and TRBJ1-5, with unresolved D. Between the trimmed V and J ends, which lost 1 base and 7 bases, there was a span of 9 bases. There are 13 residues in the CDR3. The V gene's germline CDR1 is SGHRS and CDR2 YFSETQ.

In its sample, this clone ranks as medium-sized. Written as DNA, the CDR3 is TGTGCCAGCAGTCCCCCAGGGGGCAAGGACTATGGCTACACCTTC. This gives the protein CASSPPGGKDYGYTF. The chain carries TRBV12-3 or TRBV12-4 and TRBJ1-2, with 8 nucleotides matching TRBD1. Germline trimming cut 5 bases from V and 3 bases from J; bases unmatched to any gene: 8. This CDR3 spans 15 amino acids.

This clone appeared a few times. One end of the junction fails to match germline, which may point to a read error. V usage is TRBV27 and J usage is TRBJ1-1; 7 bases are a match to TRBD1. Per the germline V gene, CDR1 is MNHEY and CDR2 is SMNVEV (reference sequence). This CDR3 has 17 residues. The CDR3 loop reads CASSWTGRGTVKTEASF. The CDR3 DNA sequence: TGTGCCAGCAGTTGGACAGGCCGGGGAACCGTGAAAACTGAAGCTTCCTTT.

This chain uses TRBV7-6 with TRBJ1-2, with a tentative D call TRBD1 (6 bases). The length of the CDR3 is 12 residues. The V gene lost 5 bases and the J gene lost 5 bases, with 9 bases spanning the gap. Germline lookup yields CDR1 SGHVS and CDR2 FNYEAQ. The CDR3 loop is CASSPGEYGYTF. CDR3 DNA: TGTGCCAGCAGCCCAGGGGAATATGGCTACACCTTC.

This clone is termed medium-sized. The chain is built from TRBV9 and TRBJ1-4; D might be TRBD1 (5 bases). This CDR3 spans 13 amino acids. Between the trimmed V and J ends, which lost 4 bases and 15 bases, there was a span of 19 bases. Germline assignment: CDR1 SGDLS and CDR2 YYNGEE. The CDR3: CASSFSSEDTLFF. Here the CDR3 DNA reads TGTGCCAGCAGCTTCAGTTCCGAGGACACTTTGTTTTTT. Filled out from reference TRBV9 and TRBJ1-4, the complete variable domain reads DSGVTQTPKHLITATGQRVTLRCSPRSGDLSVYWYQQSLDQGLQFLIQYYNGEERAKGNILERFSAQQFPDLHSELNLSSLELGDSALYFCASSFSSEDTLFFGSGTQLSVL.

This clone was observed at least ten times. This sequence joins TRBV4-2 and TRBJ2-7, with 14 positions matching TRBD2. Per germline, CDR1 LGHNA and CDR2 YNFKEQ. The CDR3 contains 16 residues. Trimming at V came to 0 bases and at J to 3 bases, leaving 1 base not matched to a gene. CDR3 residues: CASSQDGTSGGYEQYF. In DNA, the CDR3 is TGTGCCAGCAGCCAAGATGGGACTAGCGGGGGCTACGAGCAGTACTTC.

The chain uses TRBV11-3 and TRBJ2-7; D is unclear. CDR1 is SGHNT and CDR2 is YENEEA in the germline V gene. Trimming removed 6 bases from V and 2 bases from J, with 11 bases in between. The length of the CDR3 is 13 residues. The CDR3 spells CASSRPLAYEQYF. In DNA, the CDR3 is TGTGCCAGCAGTCGACCCCTGGCCTACGAGCAGTACTTC.

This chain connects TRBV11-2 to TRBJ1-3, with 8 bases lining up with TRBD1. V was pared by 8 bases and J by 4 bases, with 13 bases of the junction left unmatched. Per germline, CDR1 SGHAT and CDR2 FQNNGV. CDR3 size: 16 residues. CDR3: CASGTDQGAPGNTIYF. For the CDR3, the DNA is TGTGCCAGCGGGACCGACCAGGGGGCGCCCGGAAACACCATATATTTT.

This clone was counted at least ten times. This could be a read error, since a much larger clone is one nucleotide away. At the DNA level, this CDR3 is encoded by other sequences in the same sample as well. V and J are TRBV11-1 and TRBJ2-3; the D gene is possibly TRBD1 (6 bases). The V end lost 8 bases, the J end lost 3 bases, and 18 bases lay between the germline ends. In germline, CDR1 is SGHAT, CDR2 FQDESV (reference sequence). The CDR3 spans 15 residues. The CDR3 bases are TGTGCCAGCCGCACGACAGGATCCCGAACAGATACGCAGTATTTT. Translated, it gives CASRTTGSRTDTQYF.

Here the CDR3 DNA reads TGTGCCAGCAGTTTTGGGGCGGGGGGCCTCCAAGAGACCCAGTACTTC. Translated, it gives CASSFGAGGLQETQYF. The rearrangement joins TRBV12-3 or TRBV12-4 to TRBJ2-5; 8 bases are a match to TRBD2. The CDR3 length is 16 residues. Trimming cost V 3 bases and J 1 base; bases outside gene matches: 7.

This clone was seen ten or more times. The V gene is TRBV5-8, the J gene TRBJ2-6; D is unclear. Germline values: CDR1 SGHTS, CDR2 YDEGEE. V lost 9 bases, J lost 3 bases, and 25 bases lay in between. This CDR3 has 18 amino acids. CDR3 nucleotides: TGTGCCAACGAGATGTGGTTCACCCGATGGGGTGGGGCCAACGTCCTGACTTTC. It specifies CANEMWFTRWGGANVLTF.

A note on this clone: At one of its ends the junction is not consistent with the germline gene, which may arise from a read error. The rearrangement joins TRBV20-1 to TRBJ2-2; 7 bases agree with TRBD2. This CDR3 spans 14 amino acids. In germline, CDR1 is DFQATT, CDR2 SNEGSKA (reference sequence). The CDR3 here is CSARAGGSTGELFF. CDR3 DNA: TGCAGTGCTAGAGCGGGAGGTTCCACCGGTGAGCTGTTTTTT.

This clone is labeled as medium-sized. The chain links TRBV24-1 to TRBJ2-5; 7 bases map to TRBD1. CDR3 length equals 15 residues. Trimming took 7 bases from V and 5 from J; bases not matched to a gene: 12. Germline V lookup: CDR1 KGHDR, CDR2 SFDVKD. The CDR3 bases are TGTGCCACCAGCCGACAGGGTGGGTCCGCGGAGACCCAGTACTTC. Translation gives CATSRQGGSAETQYF.